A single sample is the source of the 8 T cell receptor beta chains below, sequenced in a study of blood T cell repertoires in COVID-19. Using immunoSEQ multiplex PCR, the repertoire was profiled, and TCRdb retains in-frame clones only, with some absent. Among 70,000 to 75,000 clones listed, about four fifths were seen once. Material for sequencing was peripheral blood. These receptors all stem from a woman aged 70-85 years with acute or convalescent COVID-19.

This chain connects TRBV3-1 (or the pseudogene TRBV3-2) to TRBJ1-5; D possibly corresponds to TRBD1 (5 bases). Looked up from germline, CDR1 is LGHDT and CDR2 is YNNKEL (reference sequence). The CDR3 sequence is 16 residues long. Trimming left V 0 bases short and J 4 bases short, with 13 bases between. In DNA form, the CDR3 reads TGTGCCAGCAGCCAAGATCAGGCAGGGAAGAATCAGCCCCAGCATTTT. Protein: CASSQDQAGKNQPQHF.

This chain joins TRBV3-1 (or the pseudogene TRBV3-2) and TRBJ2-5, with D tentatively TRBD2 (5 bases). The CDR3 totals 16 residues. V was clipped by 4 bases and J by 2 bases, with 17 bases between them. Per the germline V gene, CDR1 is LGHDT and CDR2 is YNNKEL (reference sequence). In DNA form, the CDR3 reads TGTGCCAGCAGCCCCCGGGGTCCGGAGACGCAAGAGACCCAGTACTTC. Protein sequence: CASSPRGPETQETQYF.

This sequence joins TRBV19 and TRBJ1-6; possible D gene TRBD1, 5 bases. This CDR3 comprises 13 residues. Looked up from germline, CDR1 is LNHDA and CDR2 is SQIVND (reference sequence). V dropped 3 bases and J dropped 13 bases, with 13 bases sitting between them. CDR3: CASSMGGLSPLHF. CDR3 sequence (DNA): TGTGCCAGTAGTATGGGGGGTCTGAGCCCCCTCCACTTT.

The CDR3: CASSKLTGALQETQYF. CDR3 bases: TGTGCCAGTAGTAAACTTACAGGGGCCCTTCAAGAGACCCAGTACTTC. The chain couples TRBV19 to TRBJ2-5; 7 bases line up with TRBD1. Losses at the gene ends were 4 bases for V and 2 bases for J; bases not matched to a gene: 10. The germline gives CDR1 LNHDA, CDR2 SQIVND (reference sequence). The CDR3 is 16 amino acids.

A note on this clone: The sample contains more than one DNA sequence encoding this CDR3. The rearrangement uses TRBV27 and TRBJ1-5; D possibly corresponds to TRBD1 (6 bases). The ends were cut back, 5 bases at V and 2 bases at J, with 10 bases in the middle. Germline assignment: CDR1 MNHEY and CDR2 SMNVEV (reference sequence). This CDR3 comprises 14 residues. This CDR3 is CASSLRTGNQPQHF. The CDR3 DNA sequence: TGTGCCAGCAGTCTGAGGACAGGCAATCAGCCCCAGCATTTT.

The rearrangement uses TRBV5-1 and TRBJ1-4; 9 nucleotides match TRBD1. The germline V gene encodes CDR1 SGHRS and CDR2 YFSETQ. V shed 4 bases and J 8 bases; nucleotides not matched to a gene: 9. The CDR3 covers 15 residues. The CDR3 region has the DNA TGCGCCAGCAGCCCCACAGGGGGCGCGCGGGAAAAACTGTTTTTT. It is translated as CASSPTGGAREKLFF.

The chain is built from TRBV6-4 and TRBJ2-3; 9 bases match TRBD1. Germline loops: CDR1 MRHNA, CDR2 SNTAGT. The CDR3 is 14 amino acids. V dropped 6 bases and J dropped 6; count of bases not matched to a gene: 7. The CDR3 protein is CASSIQGAYDTQYF. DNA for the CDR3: TGTGCCAGCAGCATACAGGGGGCATATGATACGCAGTATTTT.

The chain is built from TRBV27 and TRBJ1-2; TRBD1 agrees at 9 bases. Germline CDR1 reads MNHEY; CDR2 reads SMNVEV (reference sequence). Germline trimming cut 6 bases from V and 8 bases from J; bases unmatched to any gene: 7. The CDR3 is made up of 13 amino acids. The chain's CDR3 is CASRTGGGGGYTF. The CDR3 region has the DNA TGTGCCAGCAGAACAGGGGGCGGAGGCGGCTACACCTTC.